Sequencing of this TCR beta chain was carried out in a study of T cell responses to AZD1222 COVID-19 vaccine. Study-level findings and limits: A rise in Spike-specific TCR breadth and depth followed two AZD1222 doses.

As to this clone: What it recognizes is unknown.

Germline-derived CDR1 and CDR2 are SGHTA and FQGNSA. The CDR3 totals 17 residues. V gave up 4 bases and J gave up 4 bases, with 23 bases separating them. Produced via immunoSEQ multiplex PCR; TCRdb's table is partial and in-frame only. Altogether 200,000 or so clones are present, roughly 93% being singletons, with the ten largest covering roughly 8.4%. The material sequenced was peripheral blood, taken on day 0 of AZD1222 vaccination. This chain links TRBV7-2 with TRBJ2-7, with D perhaps matching TRBD1 (8 bases). The source of this sequence is an adult in good health. CDR3 sequence (DNA): TGTGCCAGCAGCTCAAGACAGGGGAGGGCGCGGAGTTACGAGCAGTACTTC. It yields the protein CASSSRQGRARSYEQYF. The entire variable domain, with the rest obtained from reference TRBV7-2 and TRBJ2-7, is as follows: GAGVSQSPSNKVTEKGKDVELRCDPISGHTALYWYRQSLGQGLEFLIYFQGNSAPDKSGLPSDRFSAERTGGSVSTLTIQRTQQEDSAVYLCASSSRQGRARSYEQYFGPGTRLTVT.